This T cell receptor (beta chain) was sequenced during a study of cytomegalovirus exposure and HLA in healthy donors. Healthy donors of bone marrow made up the group. A multiplex PCR was run with 60 Vbeta primers and 13 Jbeta primers. Produced via immunoSEQ multiplex PCR; TCRdb's table is partial and in-frame only. This sample has approximately 100,000 clones; around 76% occur once, and the top ten carry about 12%. Germline V gene data show CDR1 as MGHRA and CDR2 as YSYEKL. The CDR3 length is 15 residues. V was pared by 4 bases and J by 5 bases, with 15 bases between. The J gene is TRBJ2-1, the V gene TRBV4-1; D ambiguous. The sequence came from a woman aged 40 to 50 in good health and CMV-seropositive. What was sequenced was PBMCs. CDR3 sequence reads: CASSLEAFPDNEQFF. CDR3 in DNA: TGCGCCAGCAGCCTCGAGGCCTTCCCGGACAATGAGCAGTTCTTC.